This T cell receptor (beta chain) was sequenced during a study of blood T cells in healthy people across ages. Comments on this clonotype: A junction end diverges from the germline sequence, so it may reflect a read error.

CDR3 length equals 17 residues. Germline V gene data show CDR1 as KGHSH and CDR2 as LQKENI. Combining a sample-barcoded 5' primer with a J-beta primer mix, a second PCR ran for about 6 to 11 cycles. Using its own MiXCR run on the 5' RACE reads, TCRdb lists one record per CDR3 protein. The sample contains about 680,000 distinct CDR3 sequences, roughly 49% of which appear only once. The sequence came from an older woman in good health. The chain is built from TRBV18 and TRBJ2-5; tentative D call: TRBD2 (6 bases). The sample comprised blood. The CDR3 DNA is TGTGCTAGCTCACCAAAAAACGGAGGGGAAAGCCAAGAGACCCAGTACTTC. Translation: CASSPKNGGESQETQYF.